The 10 T cell receptor beta chains below come from one sample, sequenced in a study of T cell responses to AZD1222 COVID-19 vaccine. Repertoires were generated with immunoSEQ multiplex PCR, while TCRdb's copy carries only in-frame clones and drops some. The sample comprises 150,000 to 200,000 clones, approximately 88% of which are singletons, and 1.5% to 2% rests with the top ten. This specimen was peripheral blood, taken on day 0 of AZD1222 vaccination. The receptors stem from an adult in good health.

The genes are TRBV5-1 and TRBJ2-6; TRBD2 agrees at 8 bases. CDR1 is SGHRS, CDR2 YFSETQ, per germline. This CDR3 has 18 residues. V dropped 0 bases and J dropped 1; count of bases not matched to a gene: 6. CDR3 DNA: TGCGCCAGCAGCTTGGACCTCCGGGGGGGATCTGGGGCCAACGTCCTGACTTTC. The encoded protein is CASSLDLRGGSGANVLTF.

V usage is TRBV7-6 and J usage is TRBJ1-1; D possibly corresponds to TRBD1 (5 bases). The germline V gene has CDR1 SGHVS and CDR2 FNYEAQ. V lost 1 base, J lost 5 bases, and 8 bases lay in between. This CDR3 region has 13 residues. The CDR3 sequence: CASSLGTLTEAFF. The DNA for the CDR3 is TGTGCCAGCAGCTTAGGGACACTTACTGAAGCTTTCTTT.

The chain carries TRBV5-1 and TRBJ2-7, with D possibly TRBD1 on 5 matching bases. The CDR3 is made up of 15 amino acids. In germline, CDR1 is SGHRS, CDR2 YFSETQ. V gave up 6 bases and J gave up 2 bases, with 18 bases separating them. For the CDR3, the DNA is TGCGCCAGCATCCTTTCACCAGGGTTCCCCTACGAGCAGTACTTC. It encodes CASILSPGFPYEQYF.

The chain has TRBV6-1 and TRBJ2-7, with 7 positions matching TRBD1. The CDR3 covers 14 residues. Germline loops: CDR1 MNHNS, CDR2 SASEGT. The V gene end was trimmed by 3 bases and the J gene end by 3 bases; junction bases not matched to a gene: 5. CDR3 nucleotides: TGTGCCAGCAGTGAGAGACAGGGCTTCTACGAGCAGTACTTC. It codes for CASSERQGFYEQYF.

V gene TRBV6-5 combines with J gene TRBJ1-1, with no clear D. Germline-derived CDR1 and CDR2 are MNHEY and SVGAGI. The CDR3 length is 14 residues. Trimming left V 2 bases short and J 0 bases short, with 7 bases between. The CDR3 is CASSYDSMNTEAFF. As DNA, the CDR3 is TGTGCCAGCAGTTACGACTCAATGAACACTGAAGCTTTCTTT.

This clone was observed once. The rearrangement links TRBV5-5 to TRBJ1-4, with D possibly being TRBD1 (5 bases). The length of the CDR3 is 13 residues. Germline CDR1 is SGHKS and CDR2 is YYEKEE (reference sequence). The ends were cut back, 4 bases at V and 6 bases at J, with 10 bases in the middle. CDR3 amino acids: CASSRGPDEKLFF. The CDR3 DNA follows: TGTGCCAGCAGCAGGGGACCTGATGAAAAACTGTTTTTT.

The gene calls are TRBV2 and TRBJ2-2; TRBD1 or TRBD2 may be the D gene (6 bases each). V dropped 6 bases and J dropped 5 bases, with 13 bases sitting between them. Germline CDR1 reads SNHLY; CDR2 reads FYNNEI. There are 14 residues in the CDR3. The CDR3 loop is CASREGGRTGELFF. In DNA form, the CDR3 reads TGTGCCAGCAGGGAGGGGGGTCGTACCGGGGAGCTGTTTTTT.

The V call is TRBV7-2, the J call TRBJ1-3; 9 nucleotides line up with TRBD1. The CDR3 has 16 amino acids. Germline CDR1 and CDR2: SGHTA and FQGNSA. Trimming at V came to 5 bases and at J to 0 bases, leaving 5 bases not matched to a gene. The chain's CDR3 is CASSPTGGVSGNTIYF. The CDR3 region has the DNA TGTGCCAGCAGCCCAACAGGGGGCGTCTCTGGAAACACCATATATTTT.

This chain uses TRBV6-5 with TRBJ2-3; 9 bases agree with TRBD2. CDR1 and CDR2 (germline): MNHEY, SVGAGI. The CDR3 is 14 amino acids. J lost 2 bases, V lost 7 bases, and 4 bases had no gene match. The DNA for the CDR3 is TGTGCCAGCAAAAGCGGGAGGCACACAGATACGCAGTATTTT. Its translation is CASKSGRHTDTQYF.

V usage is TRBV7-9 and J usage is TRBJ1-3, with 7 bases matching TRBD1. After removal of 3 bases from V and 4 bases from J, the junction contained 12 bases not matched to a gene. The CDR3 is 17 residues long. Germline V CDR1 and CDR2: SEHNR, FQNEAQ (reference sequence). CDR3 DNA sequence: TGTGCCAGCAGCTTTCCCGGGACAGTCGCCCCGGGAAACACCATATATTTT. This sequence encodes CASSFPGTVAPGNTIYF.